This TCR beta chain was sequenced for a study of OX40 agonist ivuxolimab in advanced cancers. Study results and caveats: CD8+ T cells showed, on average, more clonal expansion than CD4+ cells.

Patients with a history of autoimmune disease or on systemic immunosuppression were excluded. As regards this clone: Its antigen is currently unknown.

The protocol was immunoSEQ multiplex PCR, while the TCRdb copy is restricted to in-frame clones and leaves out a portion. The sample includes roughly 70,000 clones, 86% of them seen just once. CDR1 SGHVS and CDR2 FQNEAQ come from the germline V gene. CDR3 size: 13 residues. Trimming left V 6 bases short and J 1 base short, with 10 bases between. V is TRBV7-8 and J is TRBJ2-7; D call uncertain. Material: CD4+ or CD8+ T cells sorted from blood, obtained in a trial of the OX40 agonist ivuxolimab. The source of this sequence is an adult with an advanced solid tumor such as melanoma, head and neck, liver or kidney cancer. The CDR3 DNA sequence: TGTGCCAGCAGGAGCCCTGATTCCTACGAGCAGTACTTC. It codes for CASRSPDSYEQYF.